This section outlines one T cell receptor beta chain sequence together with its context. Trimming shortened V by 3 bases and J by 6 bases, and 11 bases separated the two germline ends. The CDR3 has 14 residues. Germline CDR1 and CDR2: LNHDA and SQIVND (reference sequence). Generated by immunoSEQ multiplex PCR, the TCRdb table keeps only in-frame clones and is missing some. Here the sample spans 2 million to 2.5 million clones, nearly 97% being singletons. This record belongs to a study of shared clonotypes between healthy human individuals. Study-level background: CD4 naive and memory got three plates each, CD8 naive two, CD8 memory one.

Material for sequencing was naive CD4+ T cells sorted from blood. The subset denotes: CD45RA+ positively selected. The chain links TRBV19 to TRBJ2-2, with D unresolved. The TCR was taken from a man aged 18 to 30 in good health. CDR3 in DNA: TGTGCCAGTAGTATCAAGGGAACGGCCGGGGAGCTGTTTTTT. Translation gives CASSIKGTAGELFF.